This T cell receptor (beta chain) was retrieved from a study of blood T cell repertoires in COVID-19. Looking at the study overall: From the United States, Italy and Spain came samples of acute and convalescent COVID-19. Sources were T cells, B-cell-depleted T cells, or PBMCs; the material itself was cDNA or gDNA.

The germline CDR1 and CDR2 sequences are LGHDT and YNNKEL (reference sequence). V was shortened by 6 bases and J by 6 bases, with 11 bases between the two germline ends. The CDR3 totals 12 residues. Authors' processing steps: Researchers report that nucleated cell counts were estimated from reference gene primer amplification. Clones were read by immunoSEQ multiplex PCR, and TCRdb kept only the in-frame ones, dropping some. V and J calls and clone size are given by that table; D and trimming were obtained from the DNA. The sample consists of about 130,000 clones, roughly 90% of them appearing once. Sequencing was carried out using peripheral blood. The receptor comes from a woman of 80 years or more with acute or convalescent COVID-19. The J gene is TRBJ1-1, the V gene TRBV3-1 (or the pseudogene TRBV3-2); D possibly corresponds to TRBD1 (6 bases). CDR3 bases: TGTGCCAGCAGGTGGGGGACATCTGAAGCTTTCTTT. Its translation is CASRWGTSEAFF.